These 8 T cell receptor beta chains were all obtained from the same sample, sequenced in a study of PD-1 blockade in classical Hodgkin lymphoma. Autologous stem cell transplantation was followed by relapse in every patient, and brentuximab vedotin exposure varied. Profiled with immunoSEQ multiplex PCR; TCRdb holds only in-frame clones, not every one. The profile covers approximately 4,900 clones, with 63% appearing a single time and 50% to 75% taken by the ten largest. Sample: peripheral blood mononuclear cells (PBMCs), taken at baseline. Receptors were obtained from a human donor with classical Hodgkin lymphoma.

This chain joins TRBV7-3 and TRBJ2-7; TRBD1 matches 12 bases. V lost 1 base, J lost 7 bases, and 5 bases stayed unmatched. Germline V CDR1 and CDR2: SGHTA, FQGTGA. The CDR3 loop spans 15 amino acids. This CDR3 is CASSLMGQGAAEQYF. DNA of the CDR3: TGTGCCAGCAGCTTAATGGGACAGGGGGCGGCTGAGCAGTACTTC.

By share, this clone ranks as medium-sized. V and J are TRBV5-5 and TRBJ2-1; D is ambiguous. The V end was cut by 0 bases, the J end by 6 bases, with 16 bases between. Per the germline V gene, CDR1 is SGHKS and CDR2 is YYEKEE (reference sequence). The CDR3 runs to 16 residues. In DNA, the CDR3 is TGTGCCAGCAGCTTGGCGGCCTTTCGCACCACCAATGAGCAGTTCTTC. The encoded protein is CASSLAAFRTTNEQFF. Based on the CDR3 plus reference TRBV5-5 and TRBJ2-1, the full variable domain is DAGVTQSPTHLIKTRGQQVTLRCSPISGHKSVSWYQQVLGQGPQFIFQYYEKEERGRGNFPDRFSARQFPNYSSELNVNALLLGDSALYLCASSLAAFRTTNEQFFGPGTRLTVL.

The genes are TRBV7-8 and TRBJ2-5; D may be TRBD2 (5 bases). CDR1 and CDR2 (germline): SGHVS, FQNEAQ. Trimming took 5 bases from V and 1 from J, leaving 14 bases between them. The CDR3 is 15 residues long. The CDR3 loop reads CASSPWTRPQETQYF. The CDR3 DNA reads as TGTGCCAGCAGCCCATGGACTCGTCCCCAAGAGACCCAGTACTTC.

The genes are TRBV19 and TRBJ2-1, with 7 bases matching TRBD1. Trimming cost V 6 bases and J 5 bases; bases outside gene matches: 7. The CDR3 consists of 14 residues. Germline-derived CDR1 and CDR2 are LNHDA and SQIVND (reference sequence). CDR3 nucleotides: TGTGCCAGTAGCAGGGGGACGCTCGACAATGAGCAGTTCTTC. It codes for CASSRGTLDNEQFF.

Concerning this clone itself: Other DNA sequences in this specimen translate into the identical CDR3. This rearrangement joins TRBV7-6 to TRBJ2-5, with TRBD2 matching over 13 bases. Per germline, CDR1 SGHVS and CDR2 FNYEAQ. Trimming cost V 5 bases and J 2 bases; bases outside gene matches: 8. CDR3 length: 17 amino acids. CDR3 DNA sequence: TGTGCCAGCAGCCGAGGGGGGACTAGCGGGAATCAAGAGACCCAGTACTTC. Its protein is CASSRGGTSGNQETQYF.

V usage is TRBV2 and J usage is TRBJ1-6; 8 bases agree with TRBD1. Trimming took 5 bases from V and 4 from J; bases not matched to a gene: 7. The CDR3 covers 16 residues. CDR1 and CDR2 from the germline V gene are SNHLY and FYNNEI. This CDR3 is CASSRLGQGYNSPLHF. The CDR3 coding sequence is TGTGCCAGCAGTCGCCTCGGACAGGGTTATAATTCACCCCTCCACTTT.

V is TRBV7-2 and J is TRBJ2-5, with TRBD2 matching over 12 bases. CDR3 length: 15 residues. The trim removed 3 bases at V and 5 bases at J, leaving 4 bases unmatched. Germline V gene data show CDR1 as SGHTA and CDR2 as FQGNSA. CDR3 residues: CASSLRLAGEETQYF. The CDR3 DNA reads TGTGCCAGCAGCTTGAGACTAGCGGGGGAGGAGACCCAGTACTTC.

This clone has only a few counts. CDR3 protein: CSAIGEDTEAFF. CDR3 sequence (DNA): TGCAGCGCGATAGGAGAGGACACTGAAGCTTTCTTT. V and J are TRBV29-1 and TRBJ1-1, with no clear D. Germline values: CDR1 SQVTM, CDR2 ANQGSEA. This CDR3 spans 12 amino acids. V was shortened by 7 bases and J by 3 bases, with 12 bases between the two germline ends.